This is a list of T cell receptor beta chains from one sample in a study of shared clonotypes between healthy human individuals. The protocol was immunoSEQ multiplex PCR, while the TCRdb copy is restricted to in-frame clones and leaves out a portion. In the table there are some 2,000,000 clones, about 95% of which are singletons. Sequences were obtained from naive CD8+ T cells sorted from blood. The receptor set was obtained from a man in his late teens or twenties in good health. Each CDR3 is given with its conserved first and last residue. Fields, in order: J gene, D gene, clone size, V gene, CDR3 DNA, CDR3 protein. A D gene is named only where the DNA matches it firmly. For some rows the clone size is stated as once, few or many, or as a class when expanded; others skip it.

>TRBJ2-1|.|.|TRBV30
TGTGCCTGGATCCTGGGGGTCTGGGAGTACAATGAGCAGTTCTTC
CAWILGVWEYNEQFF
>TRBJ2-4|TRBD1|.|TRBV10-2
TGCGCCAGCAGTCCAGGGGGCGAAGACAACATTCAGTACTTC
CASSPGGEDNIQYF
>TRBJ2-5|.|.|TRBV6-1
TGTGCCAGCAGGGAACAGGGGAGGGAGACCCAGTACTTC
CASREQGRETQYF
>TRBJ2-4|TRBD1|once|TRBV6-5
TGTGCCAGCAGTCCCGGGACAGGGGGGATTCTGTACTTC
CASSPGTGGILYF
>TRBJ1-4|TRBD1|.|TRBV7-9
TGTGCCAGCAGCTCCAAGACAGGGTTTCAGGATGAAAAACTGTTTTTT
CASSSKTGFQDEKLFF
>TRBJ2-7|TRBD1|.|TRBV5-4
TGTGCCAGCAGCTTTGGACAGGGGGCCACCTACGAGCAGTACTTC
CASSFGQGATYEQYF
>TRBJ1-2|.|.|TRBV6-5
TGTGCCAGCAGTTACTCTTCAGGGGATGGCTACACCTTC
CASSYSSGDGYTF
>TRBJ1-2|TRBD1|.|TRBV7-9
TGTGCCAGCAGCCTGGACAGGGCAGGTTATGGCTACACCTTC
CASSLDRAGYGYTF
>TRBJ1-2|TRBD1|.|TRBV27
TGTGCCAGCAGCCTTGACAGGGGGCAAGGCTACACCTTC
CASSLDRGQGYTF
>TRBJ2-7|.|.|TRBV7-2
TGTGCCAGCAGCTTATTGTCTCAGGTTGCCTACGAGCAGTACTTC
CASSLLSQVAYEQYF